Listed here are 21 T cell receptor beta chains from one sample, sequenced in a study of high-grade serous ovarian cancer treatment subgroups. Tumor samples were taken before definitive surgery or chemotherapy. Generated by immunoSEQ multiplex PCR, the TCRdb table keeps only in-frame clones and is missing some. This sample yields thousands of clones, of which about 73% are seen a single time; roughly 22% belongs to the top ten. The sample comprised tumor tissue. The receptor source for this set is a human donor with high-grade serous ovarian cancer.

The V call is TRBV19, the J call TRBJ2-7; 12 bases are shared with TRBD2. From germline, CDR1 is LNHDA and CDR2 SQIVND (reference sequence). The CDR3 has 17 residues. Unmatched junction bases numbered 7, after V lost 3 bases and J lost 1 base. The CDR3 protein is CASSMTWTSGMSYEQYF. The CDR3 region has the DNA TGTGCCAGTAGTATGACCTGGACTAGCGGGATGTCCTACGAGCAGTACTTC.

V and J are TRBV7-9 and TRBJ2-5; D is perhaps TRBD2 (6 bases). The J call is doubtful: the DNA matches TRBJ2-7 better. The length of the CDR3 is 15 residues. Per the germline V gene, CDR1 is SEHNR and CDR2 is FQNEAQ (reference sequence). The CDR3 bases are TGTGCCAGCAGCCCTCGGGGAGCGGGCTCCTACGAGCAGTACTTC. Translated, it gives CASSPRGAGSYEQYF.

The chain links TRBV18 to TRBJ1-1; no reliable D call. CDR1 and CDR2 (germline): KGHSH, LQKENI. This CDR3 has 13 amino acids. With 1 base removed from V and 5 bases from J, the gap between germline ends came to 8 bases. The CDR3 bases are TGTGCCAGCTCACCACTGACGAGGACTGAAGCTTTCTTT. It encodes CASSPLTRTEAFF.

This chain uses TRBV7-2 with TRBJ1-2; D uncertain. Trimming removed 3 bases at V and 4 bases at J, with 9 bases between. Germline-derived CDR1 and CDR2 are SGHTA and FQGNSA. This CDR3 is built from 13 residues. DNA of the CDR3: TGTGCCAGCAGCTTGTCTGCGGGCTATGGCTACACCTTC. Amino acid sequence: CASSLSAGYGYTF.

This rearrangement joins TRBV10-3 to TRBJ2-3, with TRBD2 matching 11 bases. CDR3 length: 21 residues. The junction had 16 bases not matched to a gene; V was cut back by 2 bases and J by 0 bases. From germline, CDR1 is ENHRY and CDR2 SYGVKD. The CDR3, as DNA: TGTGCCATCAGTGAGCCCACCGCTTCTAGCGGGGGGAGAGAAAGCACAGATACGCAGTATTTT. It specifies CAISEPTASSGGRESTDTQYF.

V is TRBV2 and J is TRBJ1-3; perhaps TRBD1 as D (5 bases). The ends were cut back, 1 base at V and 4 bases at J, with 14 bases in the middle. Germline V CDR1 and CDR2: SNHLY, FYNNEI. The CDR3 loop spans 16 amino acids. DNA of the CDR3: TGTGCCAGCAGTGAAGATCAAGGGGATACCGGAAACACCATATATTTT. Its translation is CASSEDQGDTGNTIYF.

This sequence joins TRBV5-1 and TRBJ1-2; TRBD1 aligns across 7 bases. The CDR3 sequence is 13 residues long. With V trimmed by 4 bases and J by 8 bases, 8 bases remained unmatched. The germline CDR1 and CDR2 sequences are SGHRS and YFSETQ. The CDR3 coding sequence is TGCGCCAGCAGCCCAGACAGGGCGGGAGGCTACACCTTC. Its protein product is CASSPDRAGGYTF.

The chain carries TRBV5-1 and TRBJ2-7; tentatively, D is TRBD1 or TRBD2 (5 bases each). Germline V lookup: CDR1 SGHRS, CDR2 YFSETQ. The CDR3 spans 13 residues. The V gene lost 2 bases and the J gene lost 5 bases, with 11 bases spanning the gap. The CDR3 nucleotides read TGCGCCAGCAGCTTAGTACGGGACGACGAGCAGTACTTC. The encoded protein is CASSLVRDDEQYF.

The chain combines TRBV13 with TRBJ2-5; 8 bases line up with TRBD2. This CDR3 is built from 14 residues. CDR1 and CDR2 (germline): PRHDT, FYEKMQ (reference sequence). J gave up 3 bases and V 5 bases, and 5 bases lay outside the gene matches. For the CDR3, the DNA is TGTGCCAGCAGCATTAGCGGGACCGAAGAGACCCAGTACTTC. Its translation is CASSISGTEETQYF.

This clone was detected only a few times. The chain is built from TRBV10-1 and TRBJ1-5, with 10 positions matching TRBD1. This CDR3 has 16 amino acids. Germline V gene lookup returns CDR1 WNHNN and CDR2 SYGVQD (reference sequence). V was pared by 4 bases and J by 7 bases, with 10 bases of the junction left unmatched. The CDR3, as DNA: TGCGCCAGCAGTGTGGGGGACAGGGGAGGCGGGCAGCCCCAGCATTTT. It codes for CASSVGDRGGGQPQHF.

This clone was observed a handful of times. The chain has TRBV28 and TRBJ2-5; D not resolved. V was clipped by 8 bases and J by 1 base, with 11 bases between them. CDR1 is MDHEN and CDR2 is SYDVKM in the germline V gene. The length of the CDR3 is 13 residues. The CDR3: CASRAYPQETQYF. CDR3 coding DNA: TGTGCCAGCCGGGCCTACCCCCAAGAGACCCAGTACTTC.

The chain recombines TRBV9 with TRBJ2-3; 7 bases match TRBD2. The CDR3 is 17 residues long. Germline V gene lookup returns CDR1 SGDLS and CDR2 YYNGEE. The J segment lost 5 bases and the V segment lost 0 bases, leaving 12 bases of the junction unmatched. CDR3 sequence reads: CASSVVAGAGVEDTQYF. CDR3 sequence (DNA): TGTGCCAGCAGCGTAGTTGCCGGTGCGGGAGTAGAAGATACGCAGTATTTT.

This CDR3 reads CAFNPGASPLHF. In DNA form, the CDR3 reads TGTGCCTTCAACCCGGGGGCATCACCCCTCCACTTT. This chain links TRBV30 with TRBJ1-6, with a tentative D call TRBD1 (6 bases). CDR3 length equals 12 residues. Trimming removed 7 bases from V and 10 bases from J, with 14 bases in between. Per germline, CDR1 GTSNPN and CDR2 SVGIG (reference sequence).

V gene TRBV10-2 combines with J gene TRBJ1-1, with D hard to call. CDR3 length equals 17 residues. Germline V lookup: CDR1 WSHSY, CDR2 SAAADI. Trimming removed 6 bases at V and 0 bases at J, with 20 bases between. The CDR3 DNA sequence: TGCGCCAGCAGACCGGACTGGCAGGCCCGAATGAACACTGAAGCTTTCTTT. This codes for CASRPDWQARMNTEAFF.

This sequence joins TRBV14 and TRBJ2-7; 9 nucleotides agree with TRBD2. The CDR3 loop spans 16 amino acids. V was clipped by 1 base and J by 5 bases; unmatched bases: 9. Germline CDR1 SGHDN, CDR2 FVKESK. The CDR3 DNA sequence: TGTGCCAGCAGCCAAGCCCCCCTAGCGGGAACCCACGAGCAGTACTTC. Translating gives CASSQAPLAGTHEQYF.

The chain joins TRBV5-1 to TRBJ2-3; D is uncertain. The CDR3 consists of 17 residues. V was cut by 0 bases and J by 4 bases, with 18 bases left in between. Germline CDR1 reads SGHRS; CDR2 reads YFSETQ. This chain's CDR3 is CASSLALAAQNADTQYF. DNA of the CDR3: TGCGCCAGCAGCTTGGCCCTTGCCGCCCAGAATGCAGATACGCAGTATTTT.

Sample share makes this clone medium-sized. CDR3 sequence (DNA): TGCGCCAGCAGCCTCCATGGACAGCTGTATAATTCACCCCTCCACTTT. It is translated as CASSLHGQLYNSPLHF. The V and J genes are TRBV4-1 and TRBJ1-6; TRBD1 might be the D (6 bases). Deletions cut 4 bases from V and 4 bases from J, with 14 bases between. Looked up from germline, CDR1 is MGHRA and CDR2 is YSYEKL. The CDR3 has 16 residues.

The chain joins TRBV18 to TRBJ1-4, with D hard to call. The V gene's germline CDR1 is KGHSH and CDR2 LQKENI. Trimming pared 6 bases from V and 2 bases from J, leaving 7 bases between. CDR3 length: 13 residues. CDR3 sequence (DNA): TGTGCCAGCTCCCCCTGGACTAATGAAAAACTGTTTTTT. It codes for CASSPWTNEKLFF.

This clone was detected once. The chain has TRBV5-5 and TRBJ2-7, with TRBD2 matching over 8 bases. The CDR3 consists of 14 residues. Trimming took 4 bases from V and 2 from J; bases not matched to a gene: 5. In germline, CDR1 is SGHKS, CDR2 YYEKEE (reference sequence). CDR3 region: CASSKKRGPYEQYF. The CDR3 coding sequence is TGTGCCAGCAGCAAGAAGCGGGGGCCCTACGAGCAGTACTTC. Looking up the rest from reference TRBV5-5 and TRBJ2-7 gives the full variable domain: DAGVTQSPTHLIKTRGQQVTLRCSPISGHKSVSWYQQVLGQGPQFIFQYYEKEERGRGNFPDRFSARQFPNYSSELNVNALLLGDSALYLCASSKKRGPYEQYFGPGTRLTVT.

The CDR3 DNA follows: TGTGCCAGCAGCTCATCCTACGAGCAGTACTTC. It encodes CASSSSYEQYF. The chain has TRBV11-1 and TRBJ2-7, with D unresolved. Trimming stripped 4 bases from V and 1 base from J, with 2 bases between. The CDR3 has 11 residues. The germline V gene encodes CDR1 SGHAT and CDR2 FQDESV (reference sequence).

This clone occurred a few times. The gene calls are TRBV5-4 and TRBJ2-5; maybe TRBD2 (6 bases). Deletions cut 4 bases from V and 4 bases from J, with 11 bases between. Germline V gene data show CDR1 as SGHNT and CDR2 as YYREEE (reference sequence). This CDR3 is built from 13 residues. The DNA of the CDR3 is TGTGCCAGCAGCCCACTAGCCAGAGAGACCCAGTACTTC. Translating gives CASSPLARETQYF. Full variable domain (missing parts from reference TRBV5-4 and TRBJ2-5): ETGVTQSPTHLIKTRGQQVTLRCSSQSGHNTVSWYQQALGQGPQFIFQYYREEENGRGNFPPRFSGLQFPNYSSELNVNALELDDSALYLCASSPLARETQYFGPGTRLLVL.